This T cell receptor beta chain was identified during a study of blood T cell repertoires in COVID-19. Background on the study: Nucleic acid was either cDNA or gDNA, and it came from T cells, B-cell-depleted T cells, or PBMCs.

Clinical history as reported by participants underpinned cohort assignment. Shortly before study entry, within 2 weeks, exposed participants had met a COVID-19 case. This CDR3 has 18 residues. V lost 3 bases and J 7 bases, leaving 25 bases between the germline ends. CDR1 and CDR2 from the germline V gene are SGHTA and FQGNSA. In the source study's methods: Reference gene primers were amplified, and this amplification served to estimate nucleated cell counts. Sequenced by immunoSEQ multiplex PCR; TCRdb stores in-frame clones only, minus some. V and J calls and clone size are copied from that table; D and trimming were computed from the DNA. The repertoire holds some 190,000 clones, with about 80% as singletons.

V is TRBV7-2 and J is TRBJ2-1, with D possibly TRBD2 on 6 matching bases. This TCR was recovered from a man aged 60-69 years who had been exposed to COVID-19. The sample consisted of PBMCs or T cells enriched from blood (not recorded which). The CDR3 loop reads CASSFRITGTGRRNEQFF. DNA of the CDR3: TGTGCCAGCAGCTTTAGAATAACCGGGACTGGAAGGAGGAATGAGCAGTTCTTC. Combining the CDR3 with reference TRBV7-2 and TRBJ2-1 gives the whole variable domain GAGVSQSPSNKVTEKGKDVELRCDPISGHTALYWYRQSLGQGLEFLIYFQGNSAPDKSGLPSDRFSAERTGGSVSTLTIQRTQQEDSAVYLCASSFRITGTGRRNEQFFGPGTRLTVL.